Presented here are 24 T cell receptor beta chains from one specimen sequenced in a study of blood T cell repertoires in COVID-19. Assay used: immunoSEQ multiplex PCR; TCRdb lists only in-frame clones, some missing. The sample lists fewer than 60,000 clones, 79% occurring once. Material for sequencing was peripheral blood. These receptors originate from a man between 65 and 80 years old with acute or convalescent COVID-19.

The gene calls are TRBV9 and TRBJ1-1; no firm D call. The V end was cut by 3 bases, the J end by 3 bases, with 12 bases between. This CDR3 has 14 amino acids. Per the germline V gene, CDR1 is SGDLS and CDR2 is YYNGEE. In DNA, the CDR3 is TGTGCCAGCAGCGAGAGTATTAGTGACACTGAAGCTTTCTTT. Residues: CASSESISDTEAFF.

The chain has TRBV5-1 and TRBJ2-2, with 13 bases that match TRBD2. This CDR3 contains 18 residues. Germline V CDR1 and CDR2: SGHRS, YFSETQ. V shed 4 bases, J shed 0 bases, and the junction held 6 bases outside the gene matches. The CDR3 DNA reads as TGCGCCAGCAGCCCCGGACTAGCGGGGGCCGCGAACACCGGGGAGCTGTTTTTT. Translation: CASSPGLAGAANTGELFF.

V and J are TRBV5-1 and TRBJ2-2; possible D gene TRBD2, 5 bases. V shed 4 bases and J shed 2 bases, with 18 bases lying between them. Germline values: CDR1 SGHRS, CDR2 YFSETQ. The CDR3 covers 17 residues. The CDR3, as DNA: TGCGCCAGCAGCCCCGGCGGGTCGTTGGCCAACACCGGGGAGCTGTTTTTT. This codes for CASSPGGSLANTGELFF.

This clone was counted once. The rearrangement joins TRBV5-1 to TRBJ2-2; D perhaps matches TRBD2 (6 bases). Trimming took 0 bases from V and 7 from J, leaving 10 bases between them. CDR3 size: 14 residues. The germline V gene encodes CDR1 SGHRS and CDR2 YFSETQ. CDR3 sequence (DNA): TGCGCCAGCAGCTTGGGACTAGAGGGCGGGGAGCTGTTTTTT. Its translation: CASSLGLEGGELFF.

The chain combines TRBV6-4 with TRBJ2-1; possibly TRBD1 for D (6 bases). The CDR3 totals 14 residues. Germline values: CDR1 MRHNA, CDR2 SNTAGT. Between the trimmed V and J ends, which lost 3 bases and 9 bases, there was a span of 15 bases. CDR3 amino acids: CASSEETGYVEQFF. Written as DNA, the CDR3 is TGTGCCAGCAGTGAGGAGACAGGTTATGTTGAGCAGTTCTTC.

This rearrangement joins TRBV5-4 to TRBJ2-1; D not certain. The CDR3 sequence is 14 residues long. V shed 6 bases and J shed 0 bases, with 10 bases lying between them. In germline, CDR1 is SGHNT, CDR2 YYREEE (reference sequence). CDR3 DNA sequence: TGTGCCAGCACGCCCCAGGACTCCTACAATGAGCAGTTCTTC. This translates into CASTPQDSYNEQFF.

This chain links TRBV9 with TRBJ2-3; TRBD2 might be the D (5 bases). CDR1 is SGDLS and CDR2 is YYNGEE in the germline V gene. The CDR3 is 14 residues long. Trimming stripped 4 bases from V and 6 bases from J, with 15 bases between. In nucleotides, the CDR3 is TGTGCCAGCAGCCCCCAAACTAGTACCGATACGCAGTATTTT. Protein: CASSPQTSTDTQYF.

This clone was seen many times. The chain has TRBV12-5 and TRBJ1-5, with D perhaps TRBD1 (5 bases). Between the trimmed V and J ends, which lost 0 bases and 6 bases, there was a span of 18 bases. The CDR3 has 17 amino acids. Looked up from germline, CDR1 is LGHNT and CDR2 is FRNRAP. In DNA form, the CDR3 reads TGTGCTAGTGGTTTGGTCAGGGCATTCGGGGGTAGTCAGCCCCAGCATTTT. Amino acids: CASGLVRAFGGSQPQHF.

This chain connects TRBV5-1 to TRBJ2-3, with 8 nucleotides matching TRBD2. The CDR3 loop spans 15 amino acids. V was pared by 4 bases and J by 2 bases, with 6 bases of the junction left unmatched. Looked up from germline, CDR1 is SGHRS and CDR2 is YFSETQ. The CDR3 region is CASSPPGGATDTQYF. CDR3 coding DNA: TGCGCCAGCAGCCCCCCCGGGGGGGCCACAGATACGCAGTATTTT.

V is TRBV28 and J is TRBJ2-7, with 8 bases lining up with TRBD2. The length of the CDR3 is 15 residues. Germline CDR1 MDHEN, CDR2 SYDVKM. After removal of 10 bases from V and 3 bases from J, the junction contained 14 bases not matched to a gene. In DNA, the CDR3 is TGTGCCACTCACCGGGGGGGGCTGTCGGACTACGAGCAGTACTTC. It specifies CATHRGGLSDYEQYF.

The chain links TRBV12-3 or TRBV12-4 to TRBJ2-1, with TRBD2 identical over 7 bases. J lost 9 bases, V lost 10 bases, and 9 bases had no gene match. This CDR3 contains 12 residues. The CDR3 DNA follows: TGTGCCACTTCATCCAGGGAGGGTGAGCAGTTCTTC. As protein: CATSSREGEQFF.

The chain couples TRBV5-1 to TRBJ2-5; 7 bases are a match to TRBD2. This CDR3 has 15 residues. Looked up from germline, CDR1 is SGHRS and CDR2 is YFSETQ. Losses at the gene ends were 4 bases for V and 0 bases for J; bases not matched to a gene: 6. CDR3 nucleotide sequence: TGCGCCAGCAGCATGGGGCGGGGGTACCAAGAGACCCAGTACTTC. As protein: CASSMGRGYQETQYF. Full variable domain (remainder filled in from reference TRBV5-1 and TRBJ2-5): KAGVTQTPRYLIKTRGQQVTLSCSPISGHRSVSWYQQTPGQGLQFLFEYFSETQRNKGNFPGRFSGRQFSNSRSEMNVSTLELGDSALYLCASSMGRGYQETQYFGPGTRLLVL.

The chain combines TRBV6-2 or TRBV6-3 with TRBJ2-7, with TRBD2 matching 7 bases. The trim removed 5 bases at V and 7 bases at J, leaving 5 bases unmatched. This CDR3 region has 12 residues. Germline CDR1 is MNHEY and CDR2 is SVGEGT. CDR3: CASSGTGGEQYF. CDR3 bases: TGTGCCAGCAGTGGCACGGGGGGTGAGCAGTACTTC.

V usage is TRBV6-5 and J usage is TRBJ2-7; unclear D gene. Germline loops: CDR1 MNHEY, CDR2 SVGAGI. The CDR3 loop spans 15 amino acids. The V gene lost 6 bases and the J gene lost 1 base, with 16 bases spanning the gap. Written as DNA, the CDR3 is TGTGCCAGCAGCCGAAACACCGATGATTCCTACGAGCAGTACTTC. Protein sequence: CASSRNTDDSYEQYF.

This chain links TRBV7-6 with TRBJ2-5, with TRBD2 matching 13 bases. CDR3 length equals 15 residues. Per germline, CDR1 SGHVS and CDR2 FNYEAQ. Trimming at V came to 5 bases and at J to 4 bases, leaving 4 bases not matched to a gene. CDR3 region: CASSPRTSGGETQYF. The CDR3 region has the DNA TGTGCCAGCAGCCCCAGGACTAGCGGGGGAGAGACCCAGTACTTC.

The chain is built from TRBV30 and TRBJ2-2; D is undetermined. The CDR3 consists of 16 residues. Germline loops: CDR1 GTSNPN, CDR2 SVGIG (reference sequence). V lost 1 base and J 0 bases, leaving 12 bases between the germline ends. The CDR3 coding sequence is TGTGCCTGGAGTGGGGTCCACAGATCGAACACCGGGGAGCTGTTTTTT. The encoded protein is CAWSGVHRSNTGELFF. Based on the CDR3 plus reference TRBV30 and TRBJ2-2, the full variable domain is SQTIHQWPATLVQPVGSPLSLECTVEGTSNPNLYWYRQAAGRGLQLLFYSVGIGQISSEVPQNLSASRPQDRQFILSSKKLLLSDSGFYLCAWSGVHRSNTGELFFGEGSRLTVL.

The chain employs TRBV6-2 or TRBV6-3 and TRBJ1-2; 7 nucleotides agree with TRBD1. Trimming at V came to 0 bases and at J to 4 bases, leaving 5 bases not matched to a gene. Germline V lookup: CDR1 MNHEY, CDR2 SVGEGT. There are 15 residues in the CDR3. This chain's CDR3 is CASSYSDREIYGYTF. In nucleotides, the CDR3 is TGTGCCAGCAGTTACTCCGACAGGGAAATCTATGGCTACACCTTC.

The V gene is TRBV11-1, the J gene TRBJ2-7, with a possible D match to TRBD2 (5 bases). Looked up from germline, CDR1 is SGHAT and CDR2 is FQDESV (reference sequence). The V end was cut by 3 bases, the J end by 9 bases, with 21 bases between. This CDR3 has 15 residues. Written as DNA, the CDR3 is TGTGCCAGCAGCTTTGTAAGTGGACTCATGGAACGGCAGTACTTC. Protein sequence: CASSFVSGLMERQYF. Complete variable domain (other parts from reference TRBV11-1 and TRBJ2-7): EAEVAQSPRYKITEKSQAVAFWCDPISGHATLYWYRQILGQGPELLVQFQDESVVDDSQLPKDRFSAERLKGVDSTLKIQPAELGDSAMYLCASSFVSGLMERQYFGPGTRLTVT.

In its sample, this clone was seen once. The CDR3 DNA is TGTGCCAGCAGTGGGGGCAGCGCCGGGGAGCTGTTTTTT. This codes for CASSGGSAGELFF. The chain links TRBV12-3 or TRBV12-4 to TRBJ2-2; D might be TRBD1 (6 bases). This CDR3 is built from 13 residues. V lost 5 bases and J 6 bases, leaving 10 bases between the germline ends.

This clone was seen a few times. V is TRBV19 and J is TRBJ2-3, with 11 bases matching TRBD1. After removal of 4 bases from V and 5 bases from J, the junction contained 8 bases not matched to a gene. The CDR3 has 16 amino acids. The V gene's germline CDR1 is LNHDA and CDR2 SQIVND (reference sequence). The CDR3 DNA sequence: TGTGCCAGTAGTACCCCCGGGACAGGGGGAGGAGATACGCAGTATTTT. Translating it yields CASSTPGTGGGDTQYF.

There are a few counts of this clone. The rearrangement joins TRBV10-1 to TRBJ1-4; D gene ambiguous. V was cut by 2 bases and J by 14 bases, with 15 bases left in between. CDR3 length equals 13 residues. The germline V gene has CDR1 WNHNN and CDR2 SYGVQD (reference sequence). The CDR3 DNA is TGCGCCAGCAGTGAGGACACCTCCAACCGTCTGTTTTTT. Protein product: CASSEDTSNRLFF.

This clone was seen a handful of times. The rearrangement uses TRBV2 and TRBJ2-5; 8 bases are shared with TRBD1. The ends lost 3 bases at V and 4 bases at J; junction bases unmatched: 7. This CDR3 region has 15 residues. Looked up from germline, CDR1 is SNHLY and CDR2 is FYNNEI. The CDR3 loop is CASSETGARRETQYF. The CDR3 region has the DNA TGTGCCAGCAGTGAGACAGGGGCGCGTCGAGAGACCCAGTACTTC. The variable domain in full, with the rest retrieved from reference TRBV2 and TRBJ2-5, is EPEVTQTPSHQVTQMGQEVILRCVPISNHLYFYWYRQILGQKVEFLVSFYNNEISEKSEIFDDQFSVERPDGSNFTLKIRSTKLEDSAMYFCASSETGARRETQYFGPGTRLLVL.

The genes are TRBV19 and TRBJ2-1, with D perhaps TRBD2 (6 bases). The V gene's germline CDR1 is LNHDA and CDR2 SQIVND (reference sequence). Trimming left V 6 bases short and J 0 bases short, with 12 bases between. This CDR3 contains 15 residues. CDR3 loop: CASRQLAHSYNEQFF. Here the CDR3 DNA reads TGTGCCAGTAGGCAACTAGCCCACTCCTACAATGAGCAGTTCTTC.

V usage is TRBV9 and J usage is TRBJ2-1; TRBD1 matches at 11 bases. This CDR3 spans 17 amino acids. V lost 0 bases and J lost 6; bases outside the gene matches: 8. Germline loops: CDR1 SGDLS, CDR2 YYNGEE. Here the CDR3 reads CASSVAPPGQGVNEQFF. CDR3 in DNA: TGTGCCAGCAGCGTAGCCCCACCGGGACAGGGGGTCAATGAGCAGTTCTTC.